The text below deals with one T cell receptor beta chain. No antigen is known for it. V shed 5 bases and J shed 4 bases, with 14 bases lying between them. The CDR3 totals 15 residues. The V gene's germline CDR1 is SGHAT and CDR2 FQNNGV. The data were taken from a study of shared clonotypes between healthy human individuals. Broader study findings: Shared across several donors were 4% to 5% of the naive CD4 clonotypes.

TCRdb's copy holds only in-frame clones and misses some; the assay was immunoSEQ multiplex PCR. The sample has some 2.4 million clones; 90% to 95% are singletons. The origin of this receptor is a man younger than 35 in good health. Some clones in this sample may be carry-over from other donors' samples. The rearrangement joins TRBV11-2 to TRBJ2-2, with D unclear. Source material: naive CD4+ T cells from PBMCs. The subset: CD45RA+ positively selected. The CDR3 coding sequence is TGTGCCAGCAGCCCTACTACTAAAGCCACCGGGGAGCTGTTTTTT. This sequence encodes CASSPTTKATGELFF.